This T cell receptor beta chain was captured by sequencing in a study of shared clonotypes between healthy human individuals. Deep-level assay runs were performed. Several immunoSEQ plates held equal portions of the genomic DNA taken from each subset. What was sequenced on ten immunoSEQ deep assay plates was unsorted PBMC DNA. Sequencing was performed with immunoSEQ multiplex PCR; in TCRdb, only in-frame clones are kept and a portion is missing. The sample has 450,000 to 500,000 clones; 81% are singletons. CDR3 length equals 17 residues. The clonotype comes from a woman in her thirties or forties in good health. Some clones in this sample may be carry-over from other donors' samples. The sequencing sample was made of PBMCs. This chain uses TRBV21-1 with TRBJ1-1; the listed D gene, TRBD1, was not tested against the DNA. TRBV21-1 is designated a pseudogene. This CDR3 reads CASSTLTGVNPRAEAFF. CDR3 in DNA: TGTGCCAGCAGCACCCTTACAGGGGTGAACCCGAGGGCTGAAGCTTTCTTT.